What follows are 2 T cell receptor beta chains derived from one specimen sequenced in a study of spatial heterogeneity in lung cancer. TCRdb re-analysed the 5' RACE reads in MiXCR, keeping a single row per CDR3 protein. The repertoire holds around 120,000 distinct CDR3 sequences, with 12% as singletons. The time point here: blood at routine non-recurrence follow-up after resection. Sequencing covered unsorted whole RNA taken from tumor, nontumor lung or frozen PBMC. Sample: PBMCs, taken at follow-up. The receptors derive from a male donor with early-stage non-small cell lung cancer.

This chain uses TRBV21-1 with TRBJ2-7; TRBD1, as called in the table, went unchecked against the DNA. TRBV21-1 is designated a pseudogene. The CDR3 extends over 13 amino acids. In DNA, the CDR3 is TGTGCCAGCATCGGGCAGGGACCCTACGAGCAGTACTTC. This encodes CASIGQGPYEQYF.

This clonotype appeared a few times. The chain combines TRBV10-3 with TRBJ2-7; D uncertain. Trimming left V 4 bases short and J 7 bases short, with 11 bases between. The CDR3 covers 12 residues. Germline assignment: CDR1 ENHRY and CDR2 SYGVKD. The CDR3: CAISAASREQYF. CDR3 coding DNA: TGTGCCATCAGTGCGGCCTCTCGAGAGCAGTACTTC.